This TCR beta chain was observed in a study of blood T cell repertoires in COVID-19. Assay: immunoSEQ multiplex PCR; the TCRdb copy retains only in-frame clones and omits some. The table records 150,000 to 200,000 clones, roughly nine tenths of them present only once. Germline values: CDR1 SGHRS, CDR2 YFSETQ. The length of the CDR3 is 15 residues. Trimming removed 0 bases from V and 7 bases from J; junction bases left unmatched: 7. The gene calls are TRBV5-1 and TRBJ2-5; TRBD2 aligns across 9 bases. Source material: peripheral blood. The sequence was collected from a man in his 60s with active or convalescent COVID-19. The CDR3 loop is CASSLGFSGRRTQYF. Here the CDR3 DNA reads TGCGCCAGCAGCTTGGGGTTTAGCGGGAGACGGACCCAGTACTTC.